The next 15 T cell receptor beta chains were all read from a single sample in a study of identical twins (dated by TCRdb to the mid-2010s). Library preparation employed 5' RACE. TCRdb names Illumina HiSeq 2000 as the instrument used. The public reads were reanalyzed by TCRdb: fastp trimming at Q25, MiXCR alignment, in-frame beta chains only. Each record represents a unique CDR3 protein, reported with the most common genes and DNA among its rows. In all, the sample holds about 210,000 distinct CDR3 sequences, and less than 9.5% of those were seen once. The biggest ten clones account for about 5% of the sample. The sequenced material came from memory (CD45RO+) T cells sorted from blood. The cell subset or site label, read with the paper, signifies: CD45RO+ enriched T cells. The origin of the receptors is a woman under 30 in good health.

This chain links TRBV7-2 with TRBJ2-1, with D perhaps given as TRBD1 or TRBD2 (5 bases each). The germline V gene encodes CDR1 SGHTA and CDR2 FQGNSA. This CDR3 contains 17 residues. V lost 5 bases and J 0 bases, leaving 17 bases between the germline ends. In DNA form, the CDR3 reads TGTGCCAGCAGCCCTTTTGGGGCGGGCAACTCCTACAATGAGCAGTTCTTC. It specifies CASSPFGAGNSYNEQFF.

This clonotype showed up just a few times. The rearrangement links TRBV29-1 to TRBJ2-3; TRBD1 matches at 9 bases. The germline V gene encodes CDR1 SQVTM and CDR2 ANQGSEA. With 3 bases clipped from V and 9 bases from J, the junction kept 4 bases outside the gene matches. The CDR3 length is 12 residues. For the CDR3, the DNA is TGCAGCGTTGAGGGACAGGGAATCACGCAGTATTTT. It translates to CSVEGQGITQYF.

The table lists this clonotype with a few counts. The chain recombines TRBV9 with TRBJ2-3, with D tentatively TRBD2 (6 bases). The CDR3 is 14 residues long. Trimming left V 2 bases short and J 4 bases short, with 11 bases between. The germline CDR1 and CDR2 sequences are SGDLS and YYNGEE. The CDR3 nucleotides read TGTGCCAGCAGCGTCGGGGGAATTTCAGATACGCAGTATTTT. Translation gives CASSVGGISDTQYF.

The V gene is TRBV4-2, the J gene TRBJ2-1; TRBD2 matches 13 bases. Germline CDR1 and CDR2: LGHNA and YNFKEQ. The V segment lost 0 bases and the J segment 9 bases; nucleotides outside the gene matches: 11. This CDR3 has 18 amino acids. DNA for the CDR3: TGTGCCAGCAGCCAAGATCCTGGCGGACTAGCGGGAGTTGGTGAGCAGTTCTTC. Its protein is CASSQDPGGLAGVGEQFF.

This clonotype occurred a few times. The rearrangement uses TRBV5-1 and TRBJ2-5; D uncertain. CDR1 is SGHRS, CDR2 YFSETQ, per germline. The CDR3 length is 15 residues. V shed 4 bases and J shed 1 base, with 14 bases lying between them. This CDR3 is CASSVVSGRQETQYF. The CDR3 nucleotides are TGCGCCAGCAGCGTCGTGTCGGGTCGCCAAGAGACCCAGTACTTC.

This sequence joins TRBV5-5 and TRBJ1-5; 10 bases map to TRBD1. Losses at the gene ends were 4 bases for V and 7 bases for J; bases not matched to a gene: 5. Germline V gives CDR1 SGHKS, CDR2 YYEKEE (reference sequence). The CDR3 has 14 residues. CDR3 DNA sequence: TGTGCCAGCAGCGGGACAGGGGATGGACAGCCCCAGCATTTT. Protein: CASSGTGDGQPQHF.

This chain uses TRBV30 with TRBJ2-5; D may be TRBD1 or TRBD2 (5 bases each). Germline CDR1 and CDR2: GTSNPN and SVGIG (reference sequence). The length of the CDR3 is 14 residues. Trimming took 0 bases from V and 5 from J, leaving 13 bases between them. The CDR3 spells CAWSVRGRRETQYF. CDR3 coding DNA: TGTGCCTGGAGTGTACGGGGCAGGAGGGAGACCCAGTACTTC. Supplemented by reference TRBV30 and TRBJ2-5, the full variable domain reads SQTIHQWPATLVQPVGSPLSLECTVEGTSNPNLYWYRQAAGRGLQLLFYSVGIGQISSEVPQNLSASRPQDRQFILSSKKLLLSDSGFYLCAWSVRGRRETQYFGPGTRLLVL.

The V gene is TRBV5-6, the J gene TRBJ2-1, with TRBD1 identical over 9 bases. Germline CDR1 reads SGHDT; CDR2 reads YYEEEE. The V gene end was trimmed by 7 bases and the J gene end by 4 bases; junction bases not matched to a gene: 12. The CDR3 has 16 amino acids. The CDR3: CASARTGANLYNEQFF. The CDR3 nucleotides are TGTGCCAGCGCCCGGACAGGGGCCAACCTATACAATGAGCAGTTCTTC.

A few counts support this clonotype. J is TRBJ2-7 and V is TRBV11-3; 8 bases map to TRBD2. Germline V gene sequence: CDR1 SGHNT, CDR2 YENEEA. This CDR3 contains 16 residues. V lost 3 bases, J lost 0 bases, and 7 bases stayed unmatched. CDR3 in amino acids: CASSLMTSVTSYEQYF. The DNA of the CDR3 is TGTGCCAGCAGCTTGATGACTAGCGTTACCTCCTACGAGCAGTACTTC.

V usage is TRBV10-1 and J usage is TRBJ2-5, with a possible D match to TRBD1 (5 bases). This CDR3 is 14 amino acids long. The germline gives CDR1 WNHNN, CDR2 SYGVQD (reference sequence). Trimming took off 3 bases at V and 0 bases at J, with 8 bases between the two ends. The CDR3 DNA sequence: TGCGCCAGCAGTGAATCAGGGCACCAAGAGACCCAGTACTTC. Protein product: CASSESGHQETQYF.

The CDR3 DNA follows: TGTGCCAGCAGTTATAACTCCTACAATGAGCAGTTCTTC. It specifies CASSYNSYNEQFF. V usage is TRBV6-5 and J usage is TRBJ2-1; D remains unclear. This CDR3 region has 13 residues. Trimming cost V 3 bases and J 0 bases, with 3 bases left between them. Looked up from germline, CDR1 is MNHEY and CDR2 is SVGAGI.

This chain's CDR3 is CASSDSPTDTQYF. The DNA of the CDR3 is TGTGCCAGCAGCGACAGTCCCACAGATACGCAGTATTTT. This chain uses TRBV7-2 with TRBJ2-3; TRBD1 might be the D (5 bases). V dropped 5 bases and J dropped 2 bases, with 8 bases sitting between them. Germline CDR1 is SGHTA and CDR2 is FQGNSA. This CDR3 is built from 13 residues.

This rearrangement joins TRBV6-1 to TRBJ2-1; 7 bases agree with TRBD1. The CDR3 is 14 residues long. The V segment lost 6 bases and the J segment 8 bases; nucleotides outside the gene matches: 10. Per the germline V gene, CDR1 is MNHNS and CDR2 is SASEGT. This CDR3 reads CASREPGQTHEQFF. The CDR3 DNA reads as TGTGCCAGCAGAGAACCGGGACAGACGCATGAGCAGTTCTTC.

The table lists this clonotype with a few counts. The CDR3 region is CASSEGSTYEQYF. The CDR3 DNA follows: TGTGCCAGCAGTGAAGGGTCGACCTACGAGCAGTACTTC. This chain links TRBV2 with TRBJ2-7; D unclear. In germline, CDR1 is SNHLY, CDR2 FYNNEI. V shed 1 base and J shed 2 bases, with 6 bases lying between them. This CDR3 has 13 residues.

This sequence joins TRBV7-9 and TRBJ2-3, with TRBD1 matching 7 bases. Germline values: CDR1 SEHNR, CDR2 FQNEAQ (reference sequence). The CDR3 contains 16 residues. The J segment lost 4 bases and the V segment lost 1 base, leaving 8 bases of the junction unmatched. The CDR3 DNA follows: TGTGCCAGCAGCTTAGGAGGGGGCAATAAGGCAGATACGCAGTATTTT. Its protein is CASSLGGGNKADTQYF. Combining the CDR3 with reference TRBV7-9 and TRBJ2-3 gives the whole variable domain DTGVSQNPRHKITKRGQNVTFRCDPISEHNRLYWYRQTLGQGPEFLTYFQNEAQLEKSRLLSDRFSAERPKGSFSTLEIQRTEQGDSAMYLCASSLGGGNKADTQYFGPGTRLTVL.